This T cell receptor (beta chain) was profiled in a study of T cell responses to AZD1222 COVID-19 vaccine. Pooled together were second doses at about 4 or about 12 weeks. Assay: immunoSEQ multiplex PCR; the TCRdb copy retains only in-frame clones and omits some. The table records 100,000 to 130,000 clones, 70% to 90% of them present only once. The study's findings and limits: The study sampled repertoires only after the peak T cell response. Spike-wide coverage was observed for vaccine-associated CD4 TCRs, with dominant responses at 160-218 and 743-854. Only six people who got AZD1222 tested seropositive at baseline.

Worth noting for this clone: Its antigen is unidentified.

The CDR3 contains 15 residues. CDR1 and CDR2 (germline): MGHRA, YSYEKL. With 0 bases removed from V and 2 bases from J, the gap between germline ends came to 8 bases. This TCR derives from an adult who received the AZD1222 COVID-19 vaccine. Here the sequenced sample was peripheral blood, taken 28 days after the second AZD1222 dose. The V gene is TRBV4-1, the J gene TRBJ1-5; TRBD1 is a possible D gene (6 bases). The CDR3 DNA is TGCGCCAGCAGCCAAGAACAGGGAGGCAATCAGCCCCAGCATTTT. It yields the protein CASSQEQGGNQPQHF.